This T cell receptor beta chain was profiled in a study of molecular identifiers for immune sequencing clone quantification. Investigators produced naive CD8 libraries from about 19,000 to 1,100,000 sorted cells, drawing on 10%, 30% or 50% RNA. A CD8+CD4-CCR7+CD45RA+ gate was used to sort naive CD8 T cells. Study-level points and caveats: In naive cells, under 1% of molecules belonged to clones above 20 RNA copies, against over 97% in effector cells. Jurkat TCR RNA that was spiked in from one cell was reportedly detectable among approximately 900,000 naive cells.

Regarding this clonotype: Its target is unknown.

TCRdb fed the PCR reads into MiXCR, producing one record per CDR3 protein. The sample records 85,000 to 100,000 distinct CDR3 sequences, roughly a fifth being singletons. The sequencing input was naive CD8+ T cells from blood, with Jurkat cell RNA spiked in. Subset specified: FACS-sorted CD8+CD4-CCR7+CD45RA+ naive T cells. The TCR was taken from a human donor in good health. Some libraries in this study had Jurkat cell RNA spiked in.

CDR3 protein: CASSGWDLFSYNEQFF. The CDR3 region has the DNA TGTGCCAGCAGTGGCTGGGACTTATTCTCCTACAATGAGCAGTTCTTC. The J gene is TRBJ2-1, the V gene TRBV28, with D possibly TRBD2 on 6 matching bases. Germline lookup yields CDR1 MDHEN and CDR2 SYDVKM. V was shortened by 5 bases and J by 0 bases, with 14 bases between the two germline ends. The CDR3 runs to 16 residues.